This T cell receptor (beta chain) was recorded in a study of CD8 T cells in ankylosing spondylitis listed by TCRdb under 2017. Study-wide context: The study profiled T cell receptor beta repertoires in healthy donors and ankylosing spondylitis patients to find disease-linked TCR variants. In total, the full study cohort was made up of some 110 healthy donors and 25 to 30 ankylosing spondylitis patients. Peripheral blood was sampled, and synovial fluid was additionally collected from ankylosing spondylitis patients. The study at large found these results: According to the report, matched synovial fluid samples from ankylosing spondylitis patients were significantly enriched for the disease-linked clones. A TCR beta motif made up of 7 to 9 highly homologous amino acid variants appeared to be characteristic of blood from ankylosing spondylitis patients. Some motif variants were previously reported in synovial fluid and blood of reactive arthritis patients, suggesting common disease-initiation mechanisms. The disease-linked clones had a CD8+ phenotype and were found at relatively low frequencies in peripheral blood.

Sequenced on an Illumina HiSeq 2500. Quantitative 5'-RACE with molecular barcodes was the method used to prepare the TCR beta libraries. The authors processed their data as follows. A new computational method, built on a probabilistic model of VDJ rearrangement, was used to identify disease-linked TCR variants. TCRdb passed the public sequencing reads through fastp at Q25 and MiXCR, retaining productive beta sequences. Each CDR3 protein appears once, grouped with its most common genes and DNA. The V and J calls and clone size are TCRdb's, not the authors'. The sample data list about 170,000 distinct CDR3 sequences, and 18% of these were observed just once. Together, the top ten hold about 7.8% of the sample. The germline V gene (reference sequence) yields MNHNY for CDR1 and SVGAGI for CDR2. The CDR3 goes from the cysteine to the phenylalanine over 12 residues. Of the read, only the CDR3 DNA is kept; its 36 bases are in frame from base 1. V and J lose 0 bases and 11 bases, and a span of 10 bases separates them.

A note on this clonotype: Its antigen is unknown. The record has no base qualities; no much larger clone is one base away.

The V gene is TRBV6-6 and the J gene is TRBJ1-1; no D gene call is confident. The origin of this receptor is a male donor with ankylosing spondylitis or in good health (not recorded which). The sequenced sample was blood, either unsorted or a sorted T cell fraction (not recorded which). The CDR3 here reads CASSYSATSAFF. The bases are TGTGCCAGCAGTTACTCGGCAACGAGTGCTTTCTTT.